The subject of this entry is one T cell receptor beta chain. The target antigen is unknown. Germline loops: CDR1 MNHEY, CDR2 SVGAGI. With V trimmed by 0 bases and J by 5 bases, 4 bases remained unmatched. The CDR3 extends over 15 amino acids. The data belong to a study of STAT5B mutations in CD4+ large granular lymphocyte leukemia. TCRdb's table, derived via immunoSEQ multiplex PCR, lists solely in-frame clones and lacks some. The table lists approximately 4,100 clones, approximately 80% of them singletons. General study results and limits: Main leukemic clonotypes were patient-specific, but approximately 25% appeared at low frequency elsewhere.

This clonotype originated in a man between 65 and 79 years old with CD4+ T-cell large granular lymphocyte leukemia. The chain employs TRBV6-5 and TRBJ2-5, with 9 bases identical to TRBD2. Sequencing input: PBMCs. CDR3: CASSYSFAGGETQYF. CDR3 coding DNA: TGTGCCAGCAGTTACTCTTTTGCGGGAGGGGAGACCCAGTACTTC.